This record covers a single T cell receptor beta chain. Its antigen is unknown. A CD45RA+ naive subset and a CD45RA-negative memory subset were split from CD4+ cells. This CDR3 comprises 17 residues. V dropped 4 bases and J dropped 3 bases, with 20 bases sitting between them. Profiling relied on immunoSEQ multiplex PCR, and the TCRdb table lists in-frame clones only, not all of them. There are 2,500,000 or so clones in the sample; around nine tenths occur only once, and roughly 0.13% lies in the top ten. The data originate from a study of shared clonotypes between healthy human individuals. Across the whole study: Three men and a couple of women, aged 18 to 49, were donors.

Study outcomes and limitations: Sampling included only blood; tissue repertoires likely differ. Memory subsets had estimated richness that was generally smaller than that of naive subsets.

Sequencing input: naive CD4+ T cells sorted from blood. Stated subset: CD45RA+ positively selected. This chain joins TRBV5-3 and TRBJ1-5; D is undetermined. TRBV5-3 is an open reading frame, and its role is uncertain. The sequence was obtained from a man aged 18 to 35 in good health. CDR3 region: CARSGILTCYNNQPQHF. CDR3 in DNA: TGTGCCAGAAGCGGAATCCTGACATGCTATAACAATCAGCCCCAGCATTTT.